The sample holds many counts of the clone carrying this T cell receptor beta chain. What it binds is unknown. All patients picked for sequencing had shown, by flow cytometry, an expansion of CD8+CD57+ cells. Genomic DNA templated the TCR beta VDJ and CDR3 profiling. TCRdb reanalysed the reads using MiXCR and keeps one entry per CDR3 protein. This table holds hundreds of thousands of distinct CDR3 sequences, around three fifths found once. The data stem from a study of CD8+CD57+ T cells in acquired aplastic anemia. Findings and limits, study-wide: The CD8+ Simpson's diversity of patients and controls was not significantly different.

This CDR3 region has 14 residues. V lost 3 bases and J lost 5, with 13 bases in between. What was sequenced was sorted CD4+, CD8+, or CD8+CD57+ T cells (not recorded which) from PBMCs. V gene TRBV12-3 or TRBV12-4 combines with J gene TRBJ2-5; weak D call: TRBD2 (5 bases). The TCR sequence derives from a human donor with aplastic anemia. CDR3 bases: TGTGCCAGCAGTTTCCAGCGGACGGGGGAGACCCAGTACTTC. This gives the protein CASSFQRTGETQYF.